This TCR beta chain was retrieved from a study of OX40 agonist ivuxolimab in advanced cancers. Details on this clone: Its matching antigen is unknown.

Overall study findings and caveats: Researchers report that CD8+ T cells had, on average, more expanded clones than CD4+. Low levels of normalized T-cell clonal expansion also appeared in some nonresponders. Dose levels from 0.1 to 3.0 mg/kg saw CD4+ and CD8+ blood T cells expand clonally by week 6.

TCRdb keeps only in-frame clones here, not all; method: immunoSEQ multiplex PCR. The sample lists around 30,000 clones, 80% to 95% occurring once. The study sampled blood at baseline, cycle 4 day 1, and cycle 7 day 1. This TCR was recovered from an adult with an advanced solid tumor such as melanoma, head and neck, liver or kidney cancer. The sample consisted of CD4+ or CD8+ T cells sorted from blood, taken in a trial of the OX40 agonist ivuxolimab.

The CDR3 loop is CASSVGELAAYNEQFF. CDR3 nucleotides: TGTGCCAGCAGCGTAGGGGAGCTAGCGGCCTACAATGAGCAGTTCTTC. This sequence joins TRBV9 and TRBJ2-1; TRBD2 aligns across 7 bases. The germline V gene has CDR1 SGDLS and CDR2 YYNGEE. The CDR3 has 16 amino acids. V lost 0 bases, J lost 2 bases, and 5 bases stayed unmatched.